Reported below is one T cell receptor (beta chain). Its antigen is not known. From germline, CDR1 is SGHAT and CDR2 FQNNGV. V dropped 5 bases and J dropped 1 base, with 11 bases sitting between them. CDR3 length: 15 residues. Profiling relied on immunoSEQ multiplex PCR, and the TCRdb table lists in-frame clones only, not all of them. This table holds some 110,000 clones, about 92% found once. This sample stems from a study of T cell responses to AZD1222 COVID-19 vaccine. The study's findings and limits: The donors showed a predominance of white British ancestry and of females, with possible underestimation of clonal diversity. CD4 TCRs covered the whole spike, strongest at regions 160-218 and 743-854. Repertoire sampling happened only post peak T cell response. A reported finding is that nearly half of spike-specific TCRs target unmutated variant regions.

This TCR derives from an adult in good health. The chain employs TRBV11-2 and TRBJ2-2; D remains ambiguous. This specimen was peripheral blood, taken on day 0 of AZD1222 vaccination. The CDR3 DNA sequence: TGTGCCAGCAGCCTACGGACCGAGAACACCGGGGAGCTGTTTTTT. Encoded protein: CASSLRTENTGELFF.